This T cell receptor (beta chain) was sequenced for a study of T cell repertoires in cytomegalovirus infection. TCRdb called the reads again in MiXCR, with one record for every CDR3 protein. Here the sample spans about 230,000 distinct CDR3 sequences, 22% being singletons. V lost 3 bases and J 2 bases, leaving 6 bases between the germline ends. The CDR3 consists of 13 residues. Germline CDR1 reads SNHLY; CDR2 reads FYNNEI. Study-level findings and limits: Clonotype analysis showed dominance of the ex vivo response by HLA-C-restricted CMV-specific TCR beta clonotypes.

Points on this clonotype: The antigen is not known.

The sample taken for sequencing was CD8+ T cells from PBMCs. This rearrangement joins TRBV2 to TRBJ2-3; D remains unclear. The sequence derives from a human donor in good health (CMV status not recorded). Some clones in this sample may be carry-over from other donors' samples. The CDR3 is CASSDSYTDTQYF. In DNA form, the CDR3 reads TGTGCCAGCAGTGACTCCTACACAGATACGCAGTATTTT.